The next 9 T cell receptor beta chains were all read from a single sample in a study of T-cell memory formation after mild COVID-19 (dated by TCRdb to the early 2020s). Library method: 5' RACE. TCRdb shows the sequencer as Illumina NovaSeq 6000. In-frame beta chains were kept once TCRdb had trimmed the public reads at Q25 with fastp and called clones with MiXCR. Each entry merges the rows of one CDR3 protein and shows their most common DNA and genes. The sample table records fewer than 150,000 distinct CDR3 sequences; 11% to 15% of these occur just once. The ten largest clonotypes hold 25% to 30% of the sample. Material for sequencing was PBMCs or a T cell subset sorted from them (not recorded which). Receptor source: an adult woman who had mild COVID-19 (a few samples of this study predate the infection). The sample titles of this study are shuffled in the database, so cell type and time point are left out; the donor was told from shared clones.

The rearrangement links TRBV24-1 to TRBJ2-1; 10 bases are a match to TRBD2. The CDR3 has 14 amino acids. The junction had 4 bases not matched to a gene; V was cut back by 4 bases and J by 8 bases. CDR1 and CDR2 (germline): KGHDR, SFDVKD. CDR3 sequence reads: CATSDTSGIDEQFF. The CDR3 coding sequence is TGTGCCACCAGTGACACTAGCGGGATCGATGAGCAGTTCTTC.

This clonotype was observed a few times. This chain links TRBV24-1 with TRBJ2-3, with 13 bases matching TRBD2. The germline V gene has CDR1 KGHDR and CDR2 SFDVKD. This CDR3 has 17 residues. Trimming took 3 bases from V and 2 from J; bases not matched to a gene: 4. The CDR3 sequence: CATSDHGLAGATDTQYF. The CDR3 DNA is TGTGCCACCAGTGATCATGGACTAGCGGGAGCCACAGATACGCAGTATTTT.

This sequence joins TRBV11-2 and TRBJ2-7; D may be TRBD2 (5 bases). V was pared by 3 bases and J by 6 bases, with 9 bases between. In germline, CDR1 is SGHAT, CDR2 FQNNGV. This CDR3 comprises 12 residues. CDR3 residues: CASSFSAGEQYF. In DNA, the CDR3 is TGTGCCAGCAGCTTCTCCGCGGGCGAGCAGTACTTC.

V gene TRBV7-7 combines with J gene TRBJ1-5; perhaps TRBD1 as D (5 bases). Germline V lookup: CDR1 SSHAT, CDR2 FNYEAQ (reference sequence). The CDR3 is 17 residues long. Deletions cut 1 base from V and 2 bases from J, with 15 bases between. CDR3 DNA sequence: TGTGCCAGCAGCTTAGATAAGGGACGGGGACGCAATCAGCCCCAGCATTTT. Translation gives CASSLDKGRGRNQPQHF. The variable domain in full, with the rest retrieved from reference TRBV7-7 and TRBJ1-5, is GAGVSQSPRYKVTKRGQDVTLRCDPISSHATLYWYQQALGQGPEFLTYFNYEAQPDKSGLPSDRFSAERPEGSISTLTIQRTEQRDSAMYRCASSLDKGRGRNQPQHFGDGTRLSIL.

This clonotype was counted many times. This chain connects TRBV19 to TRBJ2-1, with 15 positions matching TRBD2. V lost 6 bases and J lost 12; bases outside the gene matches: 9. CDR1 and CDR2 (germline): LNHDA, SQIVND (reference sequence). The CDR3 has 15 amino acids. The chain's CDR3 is CASRGLAGGLGPQFF. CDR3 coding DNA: TGTGCCAGTAGGGGACTAGCGGGAGGCCTAGGGCCGCAGTTCTTC.

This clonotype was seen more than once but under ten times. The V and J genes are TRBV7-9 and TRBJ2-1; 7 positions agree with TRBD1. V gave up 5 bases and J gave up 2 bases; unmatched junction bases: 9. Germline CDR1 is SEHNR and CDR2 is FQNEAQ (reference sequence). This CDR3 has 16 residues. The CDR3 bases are TGTGCCAGCAGCCCCCGACAGGGATGGACCTACAATGAGCAGTTCTTC. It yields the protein CASSPRQGWTYNEQFF. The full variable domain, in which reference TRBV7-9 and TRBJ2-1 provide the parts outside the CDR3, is DTGVSQNPRHKITKRGQNVTFRCDPISEHNRLYWYRQTLGQGPEFLTYFQNEAQLEKSRLLSDRFSAERPKGSFSTLEIQRTEQGDSAMYLCASSPRQGWTYNEQFFGPGTRLTVL.

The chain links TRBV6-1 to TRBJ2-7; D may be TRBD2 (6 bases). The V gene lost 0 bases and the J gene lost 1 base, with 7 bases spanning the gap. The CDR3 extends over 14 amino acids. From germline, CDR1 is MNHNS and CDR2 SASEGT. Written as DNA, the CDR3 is TGTGCCAGCAGTGAAGCGGGGACTTCCTACGAGCAGTACTTC. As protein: CASSEAGTSYEQYF.

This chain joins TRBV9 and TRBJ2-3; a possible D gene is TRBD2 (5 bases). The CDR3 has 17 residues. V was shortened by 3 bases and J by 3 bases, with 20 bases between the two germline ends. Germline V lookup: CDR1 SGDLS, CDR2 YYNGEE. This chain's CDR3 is CASSGTGLAAITDTQYF. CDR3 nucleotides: TGTGCCAGCAGCGGTACCGGTCTAGCAGCTATTACAGATACGCAGTATTTT. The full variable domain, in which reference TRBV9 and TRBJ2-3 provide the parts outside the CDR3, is DSGVTQTPKHLITATGQRVTLRCSPRSGDLSVYWYQQSLDQGLQFLIQYYNGEERAKGNILERFSAQQFPDLHSELNLSSLELGDSALYFCASSGTGLAAITDTQYFGPGTRLTVL.

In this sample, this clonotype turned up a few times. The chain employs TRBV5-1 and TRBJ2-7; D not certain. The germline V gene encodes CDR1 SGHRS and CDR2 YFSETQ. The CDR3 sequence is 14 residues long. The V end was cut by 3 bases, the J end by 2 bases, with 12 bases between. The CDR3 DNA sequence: TGCGCCAGCAGCTATAAGCTTGGTGCCTACGAGCAGTACTTC. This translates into CASSYKLGAYEQYF.